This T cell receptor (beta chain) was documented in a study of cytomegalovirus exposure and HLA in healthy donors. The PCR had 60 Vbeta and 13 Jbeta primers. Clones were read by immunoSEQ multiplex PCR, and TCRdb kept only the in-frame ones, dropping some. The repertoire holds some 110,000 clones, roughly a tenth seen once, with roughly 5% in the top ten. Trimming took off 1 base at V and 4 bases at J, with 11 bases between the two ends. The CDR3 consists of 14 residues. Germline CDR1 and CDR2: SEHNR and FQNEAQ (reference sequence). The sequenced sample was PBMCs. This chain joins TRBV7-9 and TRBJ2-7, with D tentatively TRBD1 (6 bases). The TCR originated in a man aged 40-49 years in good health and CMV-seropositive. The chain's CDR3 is CASSLDGGRYEQYF. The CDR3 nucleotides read TGTGCCAGCAGCTTAGATGGGGGCCGTTACGAGCAGTACTTC.